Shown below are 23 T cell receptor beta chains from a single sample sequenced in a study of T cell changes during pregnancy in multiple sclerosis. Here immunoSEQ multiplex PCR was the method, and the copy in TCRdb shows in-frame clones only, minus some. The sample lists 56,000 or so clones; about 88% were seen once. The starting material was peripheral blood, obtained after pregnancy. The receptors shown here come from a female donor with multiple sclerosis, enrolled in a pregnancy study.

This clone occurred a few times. The CDR3 region is CASSRSQEGGTEAFF. The CDR3 DNA sequence: TGTGCCAGCAGCCGATCCCAGGAGGGGGGGACTGAAGCTTTCTTT. The chain uses TRBV4-2 and TRBJ1-1, with D possibly being TRBD1 (6 bases). Trimming shortened V by 4 bases and J by 5 bases, and 17 bases separated the two germline ends. The CDR3 contains 15 residues. Germline V CDR1 and CDR2: LGHNA, YNFKEQ.

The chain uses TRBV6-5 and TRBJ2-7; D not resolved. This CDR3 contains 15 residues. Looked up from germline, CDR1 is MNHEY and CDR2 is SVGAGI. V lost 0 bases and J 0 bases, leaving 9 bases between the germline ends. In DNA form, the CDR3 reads TGTGCCAGCAGTTACTCAGATAGCCCCTCCTACGAGCAGTACTTC. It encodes CASSYSDSPSYEQYF.

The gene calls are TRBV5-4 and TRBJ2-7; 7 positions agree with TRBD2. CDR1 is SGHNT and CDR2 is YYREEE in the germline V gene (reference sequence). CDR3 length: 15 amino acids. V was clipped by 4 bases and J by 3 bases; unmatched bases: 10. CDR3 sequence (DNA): TGTGCCAGCAGCCTCGCATTTGGGGGGGGCTACGAGCAGTACTTC. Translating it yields CASSLAFGGGYEQYF.

CDR3: CASSASGDRYEQYF. As DNA, the CDR3 is TGTGCCAGCAGCGCGAGCGGTGATCGCTACGAGCAGTACTTC. The V call is TRBV11-1, the J call TRBJ2-7; a weak D match, TRBD2 (5 bases). The V and J ends lost 5 bases and 3 bases respectively, with 14 bases between them. CDR1 and CDR2 (germline): SGHAT, FQDESV (reference sequence). The CDR3 covers 14 residues.

CDR3 residues: CASSGLGTNYGYTF. As DNA, the CDR3 is TGTGCCAGCAGTGGTTTAGGGACAAACTATGGCTACACCTTC. The chain joins TRBV2 to TRBJ1-2; TRBD1 might be the D (6 bases). V was pared by 4 bases and J by 2 bases, with 11 bases between. The CDR3 is 14 amino acids. Germline CDR1 and CDR2: SNHLY and FYNNEI.

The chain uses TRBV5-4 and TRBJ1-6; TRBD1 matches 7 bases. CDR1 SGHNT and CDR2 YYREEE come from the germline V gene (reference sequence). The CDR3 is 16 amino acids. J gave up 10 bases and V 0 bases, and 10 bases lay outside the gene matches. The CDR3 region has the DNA TGTGCCAGCAGCTTGGGGGGCCCTATAGGGGGCTCACCCCTCCACTTT. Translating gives CASSLGGPIGGSPLHF.

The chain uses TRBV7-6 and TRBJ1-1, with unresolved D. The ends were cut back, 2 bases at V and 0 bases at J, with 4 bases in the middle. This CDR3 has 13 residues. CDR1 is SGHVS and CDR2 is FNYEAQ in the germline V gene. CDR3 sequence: CASSLSMNTEAFF. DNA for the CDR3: TGTGCCAGCAGCTTATCCATGAACACTGAAGCTTTCTTT.

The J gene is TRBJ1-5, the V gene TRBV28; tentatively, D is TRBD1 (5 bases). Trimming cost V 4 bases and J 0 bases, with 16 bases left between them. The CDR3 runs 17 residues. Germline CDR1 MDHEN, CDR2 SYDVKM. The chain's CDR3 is CASSSRVTGYSNQPQHF. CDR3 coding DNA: TGTGCCAGCAGTTCCAGGGTCACAGGTTATAGCAATCAGCCCCAGCATTTT. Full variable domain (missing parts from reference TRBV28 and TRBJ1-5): DVKVTQSSRYLVKRTGEKVFLECVQDMDHENMFWYRQDPGLGLRLIYFSYDVKMKEKGDIPEGYSVSREKKERFSLILESASTNQTSMYLCASSSRVTGYSNQPQHFGDGTRLSIL.

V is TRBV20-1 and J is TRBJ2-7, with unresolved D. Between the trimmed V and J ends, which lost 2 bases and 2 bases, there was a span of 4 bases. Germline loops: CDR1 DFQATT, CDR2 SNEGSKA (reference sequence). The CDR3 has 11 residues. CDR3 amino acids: CSARQTYEQYF. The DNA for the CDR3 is TGCAGTGCTAGACAAACCTACGAGCAGTACTTC.

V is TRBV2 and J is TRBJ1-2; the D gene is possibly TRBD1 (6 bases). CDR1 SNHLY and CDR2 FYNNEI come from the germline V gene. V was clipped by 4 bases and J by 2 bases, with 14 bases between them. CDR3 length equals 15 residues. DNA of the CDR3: TGTGCCAGCAGTGCGGACAGATTTACCAACTATGGCTACACCTTC. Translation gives CASSADRFTNYGYTF.

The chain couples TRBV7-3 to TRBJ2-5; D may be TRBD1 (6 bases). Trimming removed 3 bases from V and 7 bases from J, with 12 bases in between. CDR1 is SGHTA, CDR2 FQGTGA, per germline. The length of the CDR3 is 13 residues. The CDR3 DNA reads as TGTGCCAGCAGCTTGAACAGGGAAGGGACCCAGTACTTC. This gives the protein CASSLNREGTQYF.

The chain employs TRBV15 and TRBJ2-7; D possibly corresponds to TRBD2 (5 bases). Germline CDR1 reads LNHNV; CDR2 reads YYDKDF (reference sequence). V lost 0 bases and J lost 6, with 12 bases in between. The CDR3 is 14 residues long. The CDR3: CATSRDRSGGEQYF. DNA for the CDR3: TGTGCCACCAGCAGAGATCGGAGCGGCGGCGAGCAGTACTTC.

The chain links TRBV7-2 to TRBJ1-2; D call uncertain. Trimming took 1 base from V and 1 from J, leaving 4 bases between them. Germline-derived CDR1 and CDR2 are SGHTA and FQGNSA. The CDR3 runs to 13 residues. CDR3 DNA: TGTGCCAGCAGCTTAGACGGTAACTATGGCTACACCTTC. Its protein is CASSLDGNYGYTF.

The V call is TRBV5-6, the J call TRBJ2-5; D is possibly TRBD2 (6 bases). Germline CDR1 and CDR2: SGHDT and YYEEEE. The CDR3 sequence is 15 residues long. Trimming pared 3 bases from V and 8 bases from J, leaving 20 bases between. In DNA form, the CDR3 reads TGTGCCAGCAGCTCCCTGACTAGTTTCTGGTCCACCCAGTACTTC. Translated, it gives CASSSLTSFWSTQYF. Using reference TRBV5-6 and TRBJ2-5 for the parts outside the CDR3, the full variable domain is DAGVTQSPTHLIKTRGQQVTLRCSPKSGHDTVSWYQQALGQGPQFIFQYYEEEERQRGNFPDRFSGHQFPNYSSELNVNALLLGDSALYLCASSSLTSFWSTQYFGPGTRLLVL.

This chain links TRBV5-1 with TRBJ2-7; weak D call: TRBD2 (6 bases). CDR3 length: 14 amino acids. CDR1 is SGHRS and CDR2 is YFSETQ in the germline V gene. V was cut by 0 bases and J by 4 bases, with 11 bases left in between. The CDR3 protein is CASSLDGGDYEQYF. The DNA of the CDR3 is TGCGCCAGCAGCTTGGACGGGGGAGATTACGAGCAGTACTTC.

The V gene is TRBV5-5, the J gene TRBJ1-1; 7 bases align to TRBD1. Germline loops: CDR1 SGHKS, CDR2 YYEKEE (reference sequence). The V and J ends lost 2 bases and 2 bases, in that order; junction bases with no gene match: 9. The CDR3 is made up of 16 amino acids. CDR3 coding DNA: TGTGCCAGCAGCTTAAGGGGGCCGAGGGGAAACACTGAAGCTTTCTTT. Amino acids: CASSLRGPRGNTEAFF.

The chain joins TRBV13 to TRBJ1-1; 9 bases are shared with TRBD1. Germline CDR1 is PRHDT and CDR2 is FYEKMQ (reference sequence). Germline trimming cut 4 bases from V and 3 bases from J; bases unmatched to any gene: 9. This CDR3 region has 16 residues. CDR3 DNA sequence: TGTGCCAGCAGCTCCGACAGGGGGAAGACTGACACTGAAGCTTTCTTT. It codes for CASSSDRGKTDTEAFF. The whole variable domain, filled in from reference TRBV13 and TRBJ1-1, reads AAGVIQSPRHLIKEKRETATLKCYPIPRHDTVYWYQQGPGQDPQFLISFYEKMQSDKGSIPDRFSAQQFSDYHSELNMSSLELGDSALYFCASSSDRGKTDTEAFFGQGTRLTVV.

The CDR3 loop reads CASSDQTAGNTEAFF. CDR3 bases: TGTGCCAGTAGTGATCAAACGGCAGGGAACACTGAAGCTTTCTTT. This chain connects TRBV19 to TRBJ1-1; D is ambiguous. The CDR3 is 15 residues long. Germline V gene lookup returns CDR1 LNHDA and CDR2 SQIVND (reference sequence). The ends were cut back, 5 bases at V and 1 base at J, with 14 bases in the middle.

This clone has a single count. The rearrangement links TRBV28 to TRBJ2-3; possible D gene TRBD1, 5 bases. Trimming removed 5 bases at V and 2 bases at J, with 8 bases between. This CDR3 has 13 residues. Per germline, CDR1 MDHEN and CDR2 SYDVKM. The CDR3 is CASSNRFTDTQYF. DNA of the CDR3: TGTGCCAGCAGTAACAGGTTCACAGATACGCAGTATTTT.

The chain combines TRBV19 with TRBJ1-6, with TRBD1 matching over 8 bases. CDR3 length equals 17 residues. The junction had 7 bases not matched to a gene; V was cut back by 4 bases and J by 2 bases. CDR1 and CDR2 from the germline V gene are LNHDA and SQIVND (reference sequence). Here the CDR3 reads CASSTRTGRTYNSPLHF. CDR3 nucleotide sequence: TGTGCCAGTAGTACCCGGACAGGGAGGACCTATAATTCACCCCTCCACTTT.

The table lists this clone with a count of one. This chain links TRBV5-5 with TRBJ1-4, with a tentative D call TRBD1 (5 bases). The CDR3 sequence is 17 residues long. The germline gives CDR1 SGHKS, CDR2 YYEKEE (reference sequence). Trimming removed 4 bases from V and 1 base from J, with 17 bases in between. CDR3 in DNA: TGTGCCAGCAGCCCCGTGGGGGGATGGAAAACTAATGAAAAACTGTTTTTT. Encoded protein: CASSPVGGWKTNEKLFF.

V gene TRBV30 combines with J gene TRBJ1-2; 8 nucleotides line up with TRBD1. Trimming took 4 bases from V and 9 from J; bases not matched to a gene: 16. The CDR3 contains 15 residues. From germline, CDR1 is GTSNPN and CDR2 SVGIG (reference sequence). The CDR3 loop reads CAWTTGGQGINRYTF. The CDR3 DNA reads TGTGCCTGGACGACCGGCGGACAGGGAATTAATCGCTACACCTTC.

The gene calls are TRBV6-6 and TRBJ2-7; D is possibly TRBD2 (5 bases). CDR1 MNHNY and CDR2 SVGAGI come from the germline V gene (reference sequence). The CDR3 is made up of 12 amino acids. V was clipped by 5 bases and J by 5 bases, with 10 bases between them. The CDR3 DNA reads TGTGCCAGCAGTCTCTGGACTGACGAGCAGTACTTC. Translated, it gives CASSLWTDEQYF.